The T cell receptor (beta chain) under discussion was sequenced for a study of early T cells in non-severe SARS-CoV-2 infection. TCRdb reanalysed the 5' RACE reads using MiXCR and keeps one entry per CDR3 protein. The repertoire holds approximately 28,000 distinct CDR3 sequences, with about 4.6% as singletons. At least ten counts were recorded for this clonotype. Trimming at V came to 6 bases and at J to 5 bases, leaving 8 bases not matched to a gene. This CDR3 spans 14 amino acids. The TCR comes from an adult who was a healthcare worker with PCR-confirmed SARS-CoV-2 infection or an uninfected control (not recorded which). This chain links TRBV12-3 or TRBV12-4 with TRBJ1-2; 8 bases match TRBD1. Here the sequenced sample was whole blood, taken at baseline. CDR3 sequence reads: CASRSTGGGYGYTF. The DNA for the CDR3 is TGTGCCAGCAGGTCCACAGGGGGAGGTTATGGCTACACCTTC.